These 17 T cell receptor beta chains came from one sample sequenced in a study of blood T cell repertoires in COVID-19. Sequencing used immunoSEQ multiplex PCR; TCRdb keeps in-frame clones, though not all of them. The table records approximately 500,000 clones, 80% to 90% of them present only once. Sample: peripheral blood. These receptors all stem from a human donor in a cohort sampled during active COVID-19.

The genes are TRBV28 and TRBJ2-5, with D perhaps matching TRBD2 (6 bases). Trimming took 6 bases from V and 2 from J, leaving 13 bases between them. The CDR3 totals 14 residues. The V gene's germline CDR1 is MDHEN and CDR2 SYDVKM. CDR3 in amino acids: CASRALGGQETQYF. DNA for the CDR3: TGTGCCAGCAGAGCGCTTGGGGGGCAAGAGACCCAGTACTTC.

The chain's CDR3 is CASSLQGTQETQYF. CDR3 DNA sequence: TGTGCCAGCAGCCTACAGGGAACCCAAGAGACCCAGTACTTC. J is TRBJ2-5 and V is TRBV5-4; D may be TRBD1 (6 bases). Trimming cost V 4 bases and J 1 base, with 11 bases left between them. This CDR3 region has 14 residues. Germline V gene sequence: CDR1 SGHNT, CDR2 YYREEE (reference sequence).

The rearrangement links TRBV11-1 to TRBJ1-6; tentative D call: TRBD1 (6 bases). Germline CDR1 SGHAT, CDR2 FQDESV (reference sequence). The CDR3 runs to 13 residues. V was trimmed by 3 bases and J by 8 bases, leaving 8 bases between them. The CDR3 nucleotides are TGTGCCAGCAGCTTCAGGGGTGATTCACCCCTCCACTTT. Translated, it gives CASSFRGDSPLHF.

This clone was seen a few times. The chain employs TRBV7-2 and TRBJ1-5, with 8 bases aligning to TRBD1. The ends lost 5 bases at V and 8 bases at J; junction bases unmatched: 8. Germline V gene lookup returns CDR1 SGHTA and CDR2 FQGNSA. The CDR3 consists of 14 residues. DNA for the CDR3: TGTGCCAGCAGCCCCAGACAGGGGCGGGAGCCCCAGCATTTT. This encodes CASSPRQGREPQHF.

This chain links TRBV3-1 (or the pseudogene TRBV3-2) with TRBJ2-7, with D possibly matching TRBD1 (5 bases). V was trimmed by 1 base and J by 9 bases, leaving 13 bases between them. This CDR3 contains 13 residues. Germline V lookup: CDR1 LGHDT, CDR2 YNNKEL (reference sequence). The DNA for the CDR3 is TGTGCCAGCAGCCAAGGGCAGGGTGTCGGGCAGTACTTC. Protein product: CASSQGQGVGQYF.

The chain joins TRBV30 to TRBJ2-1; the D gene is possibly TRBD2 (5 bases). The CDR3 loop spans 12 amino acids. CDR1 is GTSNPN, CDR2 SVGIG, per germline (reference sequence). V was clipped by 2 bases and J by 14 bases, with 16 bases between them. CDR3 in amino acids: CAWSKGAVEKFF. DNA for the CDR3: TGTGCCTGGAGTAAGGGAGCGGTCGAAAAGTTCTTC.

The J gene is TRBJ1-2, the V gene TRBV24-1; 9 bases are a match to TRBD1. With 4 bases clipped from V and 4 bases from J, the junction kept 9 bases outside the gene matches. This CDR3 has 16 residues. Germline V CDR1 and CDR2: KGHDR, SFDVKD. The CDR3 DNA is TGTGCCACCAGTGACCGTCCCGGGACAGGGACCTATGGCTACACCTTC. Protein sequence: CATSDRPGTGTYGYTF.

This chain connects TRBV7-3 to TRBJ2-1, with D tentatively TRBD2 (6 bases). The germline CDR1 and CDR2 sequences are SGHTA and FQGTGA. This CDR3 spans 16 amino acids. V lost 2 bases, J lost 0 bases, and 11 bases lay in between. This CDR3 is CASSLGLAASYNEQFF. Written as DNA, the CDR3 is TGTGCCAGCAGCTTAGGGTTAGCGGCCTCCTACAATGAGCAGTTCTTC.

The gene calls are TRBV7-2 and TRBJ2-5; 10 positions agree with TRBD1. The CDR3 has 14 amino acids. CDR1 and CDR2 (germline): SGHTA, FQGNSA. V lost 5 bases and J lost 5; bases outside the gene matches: 5. CDR3 nucleotides: TGTGCCAGCAGCCCCGACAGGGGGCGTGAGACCCAGTACTTC. This encodes CASSPDRGRETQYF.

This clone was counted between two and nine times. Distinct nucleotide sequences in the sample also encode this CDR3. J is TRBJ2-7 and V is TRBV6-5; TRBD1 is a possible D gene (6 bases). The CDR3 length is 13 residues. Per germline, CDR1 MNHEY and CDR2 SVGAGI. Trimming took off 2 bases at V and 3 bases at J, with 8 bases between the two ends. The CDR3 is CASSYRGSYEQYF. Here the CDR3 DNA reads TGTGCCAGCAGTTACAGGGGGAGCTACGAGCAGTACTTC.

This chain links TRBV4-2 with TRBJ2-2, with D unresolved. Trimming took 0 bases from V and 2 from J, leaving 7 bases between them. The CDR3 covers 15 residues. The germline gives CDR1 LGHNA, CDR2 YNFKEQ. The DNA of the CDR3 is TGTGCCAGCAGCCAAGAATGGCAAAACACCGGGGAGCTGTTTTTT. Residues: CASSQEWQNTGELFF.

This clone appeared a single time. The chain employs TRBV5-1 and TRBJ2-2; 10 nucleotides line up with TRBD2. J gave up 4 bases and V 0 bases, and 3 bases lay outside the gene matches. The CDR3 extends over 16 amino acids. In germline, CDR1 is SGHRS, CDR2 YFSETQ. This CDR3 reads CASSLGASGSTGELFF. Written as DNA, the CDR3 is TGCGCCAGCAGCTTGGGGGCTAGCGGGAGCACCGGGGAGCTGTTTTTT.

This rearrangement joins TRBV5-1 to TRBJ1-2, with 8 bases that match TRBD1. V lost 0 bases, J lost 3 bases, and 1 base stayed unmatched. From germline, CDR1 is SGHRS and CDR2 YFSETQ. The CDR3 runs to 14 residues. DNA for the CDR3: TGCGCCAGCAGCTTGGCGGGACAGGACTATGGCTACACCTTC. This encodes CASSLAGQDYGYTF.

The chain employs TRBV30 and TRBJ1-6, with D perhaps matching TRBD1 (6 bases). V lost 4 bases to trimming and J lost 5 bases, with 12 bases between them. This CDR3 comprises 14 residues. Germline lookup yields CDR1 GTSNPN and CDR2 SVGIG (reference sequence). CDR3 amino acids: CAWTGTPNNSPLHF. The CDR3 nucleotides read TGTGCCTGGACCGGGACACCTAATAATTCACCCCTCCACTTT.

V and J are TRBV30 and TRBJ1-2, with unresolved D. The CDR3 runs to 13 residues. The germline V and J ends were trimmed by 1 base and 0 bases, with 6 bases remaining between them. Germline CDR1 is GTSNPN and CDR2 is SVGIG (reference sequence). Here the CDR3 DNA reads TGTGCCTGGAGTGCAGTTCCTAACTATGGCTACACCTTC. It translates to CAWSAVPNYGYTF.

V usage is TRBV9 and J usage is TRBJ2-7; 8 bases match TRBD1. Germline V gene sequence: CDR1 SGDLS, CDR2 YYNGEE. This CDR3 is built from 14 residues. Trimming at V came to 4 bases and at J to 6 bases, leaving 9 bases not matched to a gene. CDR3 amino acids: CASSWQPTGGEQYF. The CDR3 bases are TGTGCCAGCAGCTGGCAACCTACAGGGGGCGAGCAGTACTTC.

The V and J genes are TRBV6-5 and TRBJ1-2, with D perhaps matching TRBD1 (5 bases). CDR1 is MNHEY and CDR2 is SVGAGI in the germline V gene. V was pared by 10 bases and J by 8 bases, with 17 bases between. This CDR3 has 12 residues. The CDR3 DNA sequence: TGTGCCACCAACCGGGGGGATAGGGGCTACACCTTC. Protein: CATNRGDRGYTF.